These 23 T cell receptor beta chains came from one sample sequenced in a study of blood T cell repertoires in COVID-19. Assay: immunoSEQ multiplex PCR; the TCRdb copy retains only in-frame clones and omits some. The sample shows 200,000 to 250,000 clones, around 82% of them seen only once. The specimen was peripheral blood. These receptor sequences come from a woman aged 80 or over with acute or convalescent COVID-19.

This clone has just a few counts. The CDR3 region has the DNA TGTGCCACCACGGGAGGGGCTGGCTACACCTTC. Translated: CATTGGAGYTF. The genes are TRBV25-1 and TRBJ1-2; tentative D call: TRBD1 (5 bases). The germline V and J ends were trimmed by 10 bases and 7 bases, with 13 bases remaining between them. Germline V gene data show CDR1 as MGHDK and CDR2 as SYGVNS. The CDR3 runs 11 residues.

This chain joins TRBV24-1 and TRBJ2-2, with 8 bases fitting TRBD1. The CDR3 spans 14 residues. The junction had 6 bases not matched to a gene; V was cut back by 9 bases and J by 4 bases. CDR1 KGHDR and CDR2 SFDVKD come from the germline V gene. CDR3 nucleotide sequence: TGTGCCACCTCTGGACAGGGCGCCACCGGGGAGCTGTTTTTT. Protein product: CATSGQGATGELFF.

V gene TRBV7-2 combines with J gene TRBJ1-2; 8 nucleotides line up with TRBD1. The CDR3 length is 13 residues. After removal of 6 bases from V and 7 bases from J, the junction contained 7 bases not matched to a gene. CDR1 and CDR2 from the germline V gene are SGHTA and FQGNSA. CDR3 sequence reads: CASRSGQDFGYTF. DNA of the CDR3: TGTGCCAGCAGGTCGGGACAGGACTTTGGCTACACCTTC. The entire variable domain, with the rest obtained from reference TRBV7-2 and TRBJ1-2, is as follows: GAGVSQSPSNKVTEKGKDVELRCDPISGHTALYWYRQSLGQGLEFLIYFQGNSAPDKSGLPSDRFSAERTGGSVSTLTIQRTQQEDSAVYLCASRSGQDFGYTFGSGTRLTVV.

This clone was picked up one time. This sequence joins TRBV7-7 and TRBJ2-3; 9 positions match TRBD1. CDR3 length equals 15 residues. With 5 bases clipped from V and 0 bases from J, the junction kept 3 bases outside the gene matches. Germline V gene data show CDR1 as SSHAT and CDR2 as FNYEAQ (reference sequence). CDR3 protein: CASSPGTGSTDTQYF. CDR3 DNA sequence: TGTGCCAGCAGCCCCGGGACAGGGAGCACAGATACGCAGTATTTT.

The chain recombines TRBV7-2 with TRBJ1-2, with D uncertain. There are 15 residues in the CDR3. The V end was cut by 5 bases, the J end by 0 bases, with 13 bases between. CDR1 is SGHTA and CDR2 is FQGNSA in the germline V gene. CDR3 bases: TGTGCCAGCAGCCCCGGGATTCAAACTAACTATGGCTACACCTTC. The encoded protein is CASSPGIQTNYGYTF. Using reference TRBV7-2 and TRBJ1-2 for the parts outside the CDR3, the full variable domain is GAGVSQSPSNKVTEKGKDVELRCDPISGHTALYWYRQSLGQGLEFLIYFQGNSAPDKSGLPSDRFSAERTGGSVSTLTIQRTQQEDSAVYLCASSPGIQTNYGYTFGSGTRLTVV.

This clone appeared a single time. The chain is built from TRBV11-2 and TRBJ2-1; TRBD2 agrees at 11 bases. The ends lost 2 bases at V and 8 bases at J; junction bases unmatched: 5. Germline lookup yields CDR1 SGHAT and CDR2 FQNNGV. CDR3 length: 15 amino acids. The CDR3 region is CASSLIAGGPHEQFF. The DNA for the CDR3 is TGTGCCAGCAGCTTAATAGCGGGGGGGCCGCATGAGCAGTTCTTC.

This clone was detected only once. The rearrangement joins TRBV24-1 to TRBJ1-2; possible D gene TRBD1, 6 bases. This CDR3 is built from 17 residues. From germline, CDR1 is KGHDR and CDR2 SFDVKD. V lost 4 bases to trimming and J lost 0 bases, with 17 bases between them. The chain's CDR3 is CATSEGRGDTANYGYTF. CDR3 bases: TGTGCCACCAGTGAGGGAAGAGGGGACACCGCTAACTATGGCTACACCTTC.

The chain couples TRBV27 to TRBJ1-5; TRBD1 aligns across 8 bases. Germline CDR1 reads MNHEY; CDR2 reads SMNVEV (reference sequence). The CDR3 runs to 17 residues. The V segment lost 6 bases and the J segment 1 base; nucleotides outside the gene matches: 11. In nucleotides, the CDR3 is TGTGCCAGCAGATCCATACAGGGGGAAGGGAGCAATCAGCCCCAGCATTTT. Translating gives CASRSIQGEGSNQPQHF.

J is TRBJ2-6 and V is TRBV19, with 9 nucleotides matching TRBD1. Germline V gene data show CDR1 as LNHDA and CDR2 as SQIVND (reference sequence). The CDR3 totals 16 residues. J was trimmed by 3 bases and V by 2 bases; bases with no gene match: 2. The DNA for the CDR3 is TGTGCCAGTAGTATAACAGGGGGCTTTGGGGCCAACGTCCTGACTTTC. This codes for CASSITGGFGANVLTF.

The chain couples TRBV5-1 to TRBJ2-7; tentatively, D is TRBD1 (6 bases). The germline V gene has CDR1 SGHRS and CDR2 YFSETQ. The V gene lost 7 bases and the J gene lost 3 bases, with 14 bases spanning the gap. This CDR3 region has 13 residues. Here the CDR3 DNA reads TGCGCCAGCTCTACAGGGAGAAACTACGAGCAGTACTTC. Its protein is CASSTGRNYEQYF.

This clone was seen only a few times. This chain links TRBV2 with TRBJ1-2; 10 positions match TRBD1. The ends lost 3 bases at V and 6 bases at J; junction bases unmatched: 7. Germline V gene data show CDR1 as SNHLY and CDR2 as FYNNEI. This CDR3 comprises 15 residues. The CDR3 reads CASSEVGQGRDGYTF. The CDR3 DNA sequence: TGTGCCAGCAGTGAGGTGGGACAGGGGAGGGATGGCTACACCTTC.

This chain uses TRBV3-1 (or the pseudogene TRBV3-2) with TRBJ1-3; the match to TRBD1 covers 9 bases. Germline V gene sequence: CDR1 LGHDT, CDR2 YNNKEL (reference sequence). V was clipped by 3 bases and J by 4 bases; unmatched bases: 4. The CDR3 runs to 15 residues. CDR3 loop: CASSQGQGNGNTIYF. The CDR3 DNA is TGTGCCAGCAGCCAGGGACAGGGCAACGGAAACACCATATATTTT.

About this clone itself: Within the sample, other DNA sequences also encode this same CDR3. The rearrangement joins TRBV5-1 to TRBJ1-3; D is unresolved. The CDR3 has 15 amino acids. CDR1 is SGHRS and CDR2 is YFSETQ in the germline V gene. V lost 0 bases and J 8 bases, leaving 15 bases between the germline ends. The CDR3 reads CASSLASEGVDTIYF. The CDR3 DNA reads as TGCGCCAGCAGCTTGGCCTCAGAGGGCGTGGACACCATATATTTT.

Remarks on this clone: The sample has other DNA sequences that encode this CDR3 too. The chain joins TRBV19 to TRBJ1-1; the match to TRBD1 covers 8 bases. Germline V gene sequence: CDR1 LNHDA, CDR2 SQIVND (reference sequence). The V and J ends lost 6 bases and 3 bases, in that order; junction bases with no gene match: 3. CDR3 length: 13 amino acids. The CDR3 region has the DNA TGTGCCAGTAGCTCGACAGGGGACACTGAAGCTTTCTTT. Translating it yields CASSSTGDTEAFF. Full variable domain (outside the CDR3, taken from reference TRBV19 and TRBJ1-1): DGGITQSPKYLFRKEGQNVTLSCEQNLNHDAMYWYRQDPGQGLRLIYYSQIVNDFQKGDIAEGYSVSREKKESFPLTVTSAQKNPTAFYLCASSSTGDTEAFFGQGTRLTVV.

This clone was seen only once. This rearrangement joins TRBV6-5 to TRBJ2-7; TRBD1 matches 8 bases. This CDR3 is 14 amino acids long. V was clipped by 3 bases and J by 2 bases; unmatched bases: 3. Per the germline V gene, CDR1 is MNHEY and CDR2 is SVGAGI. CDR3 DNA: TGTGCCAGCAGTTATGACAGGGGTGCCTACGAGCAGTACTTC. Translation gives CASSYDRGAYEQYF.

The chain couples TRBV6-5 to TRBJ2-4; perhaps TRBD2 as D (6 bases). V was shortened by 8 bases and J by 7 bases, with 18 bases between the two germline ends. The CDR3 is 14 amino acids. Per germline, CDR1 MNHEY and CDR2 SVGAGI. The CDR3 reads CASFTGTLGNIQYF. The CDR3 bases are TGTGCCAGCTTTACCGGGACTTTAGGGAACATTCAGTACTTC.

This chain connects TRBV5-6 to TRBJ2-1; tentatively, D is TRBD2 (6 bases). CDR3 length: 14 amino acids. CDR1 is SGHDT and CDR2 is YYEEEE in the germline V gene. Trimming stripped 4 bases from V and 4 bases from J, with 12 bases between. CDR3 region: CASSLRGYYNEQFF. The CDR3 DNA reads TGTGCCAGCAGCCTGCGGGGTTATTACAATGAGCAGTTCTTC. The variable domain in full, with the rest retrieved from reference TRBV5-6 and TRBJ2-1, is DAGVTQSPTHLIKTRGQQVTLRCSPKSGHDTVSWYQQALGQGPQFIFQYYEEEERQRGNFPDRFSGHQFPNYSSELNVNALLLGDSALYLCASSLRGYYNEQFFGPGTRLTVL.

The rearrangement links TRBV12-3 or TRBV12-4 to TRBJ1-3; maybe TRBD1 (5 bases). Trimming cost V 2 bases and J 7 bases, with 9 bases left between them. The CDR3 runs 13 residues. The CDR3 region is CASSLIQVNTIYF. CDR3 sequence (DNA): TGTGCCAGCAGTTTAATACAGGTGAACACCATATATTTT.

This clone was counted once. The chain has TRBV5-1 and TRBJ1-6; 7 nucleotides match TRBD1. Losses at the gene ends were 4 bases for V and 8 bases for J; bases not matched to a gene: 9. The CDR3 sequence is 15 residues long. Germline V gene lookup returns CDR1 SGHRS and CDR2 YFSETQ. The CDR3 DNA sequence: TGCGCCAGCAGCCCAGGGGGGCAGGGAGATTCACCCCTCCACTTT. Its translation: CASSPGGQGDSPLHF.

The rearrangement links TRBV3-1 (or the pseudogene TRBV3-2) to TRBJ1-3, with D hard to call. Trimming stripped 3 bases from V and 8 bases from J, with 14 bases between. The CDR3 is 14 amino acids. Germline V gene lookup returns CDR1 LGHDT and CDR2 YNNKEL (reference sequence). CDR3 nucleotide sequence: TGTGCCAGCAGCCACCCAGTGGTTCGGGACACCATATATTTT. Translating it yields CASSHPVVRDTIYF.

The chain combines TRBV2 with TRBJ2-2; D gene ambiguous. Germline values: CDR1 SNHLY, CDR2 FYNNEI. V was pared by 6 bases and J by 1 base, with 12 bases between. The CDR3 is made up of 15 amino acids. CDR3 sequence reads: CASRIRALNTGELFF. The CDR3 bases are TGTGCCAGCAGGATACGAGCCCTGAACACCGGGGAGCTGTTTTTT.

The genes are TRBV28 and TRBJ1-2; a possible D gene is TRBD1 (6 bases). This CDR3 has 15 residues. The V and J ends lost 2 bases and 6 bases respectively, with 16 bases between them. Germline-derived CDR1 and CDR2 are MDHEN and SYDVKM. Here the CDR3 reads CASSLREAGENGYTF. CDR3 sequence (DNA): TGTGCCAGCAGTTTACGGGAGGCAGGGGAGAATGGCTACACCTTC.

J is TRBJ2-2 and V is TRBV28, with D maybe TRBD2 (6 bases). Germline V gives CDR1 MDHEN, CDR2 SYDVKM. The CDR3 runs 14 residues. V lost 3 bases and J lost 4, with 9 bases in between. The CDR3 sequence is CASSLGGRTGELFF. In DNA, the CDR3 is TGTGCCAGCAGTTTGGGAGGTCGCACCGGGGAGCTGTTTTTT.